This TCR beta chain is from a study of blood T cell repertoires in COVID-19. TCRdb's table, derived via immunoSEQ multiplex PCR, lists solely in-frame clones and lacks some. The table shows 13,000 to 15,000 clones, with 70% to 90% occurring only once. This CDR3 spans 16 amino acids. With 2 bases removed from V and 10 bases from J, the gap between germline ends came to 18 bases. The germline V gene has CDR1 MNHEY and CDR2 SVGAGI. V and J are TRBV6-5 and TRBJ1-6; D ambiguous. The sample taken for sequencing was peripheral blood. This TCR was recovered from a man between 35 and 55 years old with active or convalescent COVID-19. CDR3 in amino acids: CASSYLSAGLGSPLHF. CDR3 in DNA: TGTGCCAGCAGTTACCTGAGCGCGGGTTTGGGATCACCCCTCCACTTT.